The 22 T cell receptor beta chains in this list originate from one sample, sequenced in a study of blood T cells in healthy people across ages. PCR was performed a second time for roughly 7 to 11 cycles using a sample-barcoded 5' primer and a J-beta primer mix. TCRdb re-analysed the 5' RACE reads in MiXCR, keeping a single row per CDR3 protein. Here the sample spans 600,000 to 800,000 distinct CDR3 sequences, more than 20% being singletons. Sample: blood. The receptors shown here come from a man aged 65-85 years in good health.

This clonotype was recorded a few times. The chain recombines TRBV27 with TRBJ2-7; D call uncertain. Germline CDR1 and CDR2: MNHEY and SMNVEV (reference sequence). Deletions cut 5 bases from V and 0 bases from J, with 17 bases between. This CDR3 has 16 amino acids. CDR3 nucleotide sequence: TGTGCCAGCAGTCTCCAACGAGTTCGGAGCTCCTACGAGCAGTACTTC. It encodes CASSLQRVRSSYEQYF.

This clonotype was recorded a few times. This chain connects TRBV12-3 or TRBV12-4 to TRBJ2-1; TRBD2 matches at 8 bases. The V and J ends lost 3 bases and 4 bases, in that order; junction bases with no gene match: 5. The CDR3 contains 15 residues. This CDR3 reads CASSFSGGGYNEQFF. In DNA, the CDR3 is TGTGCCAGCAGTTTCTCGGGAGGGGGGTACAATGAGCAGTTCTTC.

This clonotype was detected many times. The rearrangement links TRBV27 to TRBJ2-2; the match to TRBD2 covers 9 bases. The germline V gene encodes CDR1 MNHEY and CDR2 SMNVEV (reference sequence). V lost 5 bases to trimming and J lost 4 bases; unmatched junction nucleotides: 14. This CDR3 is 18 amino acids long. CDR3 in amino acids: CASSRVGAGGRGTGELFF. Written as DNA, the CDR3 is TGTGCCAGCAGTCGAGTGGGAGCGGGAGGTAGAGGCACCGGGGAGCTGTTTTTT.

The V and J genes are TRBV11-3 and TRBJ2-1; the D gene could be TRBD1 or TRBD2 (5 bases each). Germline CDR1 reads SGHNT; CDR2 reads YENEEA. There are 14 residues in the CDR3. V shed 1 base and J shed 8 bases, with 12 bases lying between them. The CDR3 loop reads CASSLGGSEDEQFF. CDR3 DNA sequence: TGTGCCAGCAGCTTAGGGGGGAGTGAGGATGAGCAGTTCTTC. Drawing the rest from reference TRBV11-3 and TRBJ2-1, the complete variable domain is EAGVVQSPRYKIIEKKQPVAFWCNPISGHNTLYWYLQNLGQGPELLIRYENEEAVDDSQLPKDRFSAERLKGVDSTLKIQPAELGDSAVYLCASSLGGSEDEQFFGPGTRLTVL.

The chain joins TRBV28 to TRBJ2-7, with TRBD1 matching over 10 bases. V dropped 4 bases and J dropped 0; count of bases not matched to a gene: 6. Per the germline V gene, CDR1 is MDHEN and CDR2 is SYDVKM. This CDR3 has 16 residues. The CDR3 region has the DNA TGTGCCAGCAGTTGGGGACAGGGGACAAGCTCCTACGAGCAGTACTTC. Protein: CASSWGQGTSSYEQYF.

The V gene is TRBV10-2, the J gene TRBJ2-3; D is unresolved. Germline CDR1 is WSHSY and CDR2 is SAAADI. The CDR3 consists of 13 residues. The ends were cut back, 6 bases at V and 1 base at J, with 8 bases in the middle. CDR3 in DNA: TGCGCCAGCAGCAGTATGGGCACAGATACGCAGTATTTT. This encodes CASSSMGTDTQYF.

This chain joins TRBV23-1 and TRBJ2-3; 10 bases fit TRBD1. Being an ORF, TRBV23-1 has a function that is uncertain. With 9 bases clipped from V and 3 bases from J, the junction kept 9 bases outside the gene matches. The CDR3 is made up of 15 amino acids. The CDR3 DNA follows: TGCGCCAGTCCGGAACGGGACAGGGGTACAGATACGCAGTATTTT. Translation: CASPERDRGTDTQYF.

This clonotype came up a few times. The V call is TRBV29-1, the J call TRBJ2-1; 8 bases are shared with TRBD2. The CDR3 totals 13 residues. Germline V gene data show CDR1 as SQVTM and CDR2 as ANQGSEA. V trimming: 7 bases; J trimming: 9 bases; junction bases outside the gene matches: 11. In DNA form, the CDR3 reads TGCAGCGACACTAGCGGCCTCGGGGCTGAGCAGTTCTTC. Protein product: CSDTSGLGAEQFF.

This chain connects TRBV6-5 to TRBJ2-2, with 9 bases that match TRBD1. This CDR3 region has 14 residues. CDR1 and CDR2 from the germline V gene are MNHEY and SVGAGI. V was pared by 7 bases and J by 3 bases, with 3 bases of the junction left unmatched. CDR3 DNA sequence: TGTGCCAGCACCAGGACAGGGGACACCGGGGAGCTGTTTTTT. Its translation: CASTRTGDTGELFF.

This clonotype was detected only a few times. The chain is built from TRBV27 and TRBJ1-4, with D possibly TRBD1 on 5 matching bases. CDR3 size: 14 residues. Per the germline V gene, CDR1 is MNHEY and CDR2 is SMNVEV (reference sequence). V dropped 6 bases and J dropped 8 bases, with 16 bases sitting between them. CDR3 DNA sequence: TGTGCCAGCAGGTCGGTCCAGGGCGCAGAAAAACTGTTTTTT. Translating gives CASRSVQGAEKLFF.

This chain links TRBV12-3 or TRBV12-4 with TRBJ1-4, with D possibly being TRBD1 (5 bases). CDR3 length: 14 residues. Trimming left V 4 bases short and J 8 bases short, with 14 bases between. The CDR3 sequence is CASSSRAVEEKLFF. As DNA, the CDR3 is TGTGCCAGCAGTTCCAGGGCGGTGGAAGAAAAACTGTTTTTT.

This clonotype was detected many times. The V and J genes are TRBV20-1 and TRBJ1-2, with 11 bases lining up with TRBD1. The CDR3 is 15 residues long. Germline V gives CDR1 DFQATT, CDR2 SNEGSKA (reference sequence). Losses at the gene ends were 2 bases for V and 5 bases for J; bases not matched to a gene: 7. The DNA for the CDR3 is TGCAGTGCTAGAAGAGGGACAGGGGGATATTATGGCTACACCTTC. This gives the protein CSARRGTGGYYGYTF.

The V gene is TRBV6-1, the J gene TRBJ1-1; D is perhaps TRBD1 (5 bases). V shed 6 bases and J shed 0 bases, with 17 bases lying between them. Per the germline V gene, CDR1 is MNHNS and CDR2 is SASEGT. This CDR3 comprises 16 residues. The CDR3 is CASSPGGVGLNTEAFF. The DNA of the CDR3 is TGTGCCAGCAGCCCCGGAGGGGTAGGGCTGAACACTGAAGCTTTCTTT.

There are many counts of this clonotype. The chain carries TRBV20-1 and TRBJ2-5; TRBD2 is a possible D gene (6 bases). The CDR3 is 13 amino acids. Germline CDR1 DFQATT, CDR2 SNEGSKA (reference sequence). V gave up 3 bases and J gave up 5 bases, with 13 bases separating them. The CDR3 DNA is TGCAGTGCTAGTAAGACTAGTACGGAGACCCAGTACTTC. This sequence encodes CSASKTSTETQYF.

This clonotype has ten or more counts. The V gene is TRBV12-3 or TRBV12-4, the J gene TRBJ2-1; the match to TRBD2 covers 11 bases. Trimming at V came to 5 bases and at J to 3 bases, leaving 9 bases not matched to a gene. The CDR3 spans 17 residues. CDR3 region: CASSDPGLAGLYNEQFF. Written as DNA, the CDR3 is TGTGCCAGCAGTGACCCCGGACTAGCGGGCCTCTACAATGAGCAGTTCTTC.

The count of this clonotype is one. The chain has TRBV11-2 and TRBJ2-7, with 7 bases lining up with TRBD1. In germline, CDR1 is SGHAT, CDR2 FQNNGV. The CDR3 has 17 amino acids. V lost 1 base and J lost 4; bases outside the gene matches: 13. The CDR3, as DNA: TGTGCCAGCAGCTTAGCGCCCCTCGACAGGGTAATGTACGAGCAGTACTTC. This translates into CASSLAPLDRVMYEQYF.

This rearrangement joins TRBV28 to TRBJ2-2; TRBD1 agrees at 11 bases. The CDR3 consists of 16 residues. With V trimmed by 6 bases and J by 5 bases, 8 bases remained unmatched. Germline V gene lookup returns CDR1 MDHEN and CDR2 SYDVKM. In DNA, the CDR3 is TGTGCCAGCAGGGGAACCGGGACAGGGGGGACCGGGGAGCTGTTTTTT. This encodes CASRGTGTGGTGELFF.

This sequence joins TRBV5-1 and TRBJ2-5, with 7 bases fitting TRBD2. This CDR3 spans 14 amino acids. Germline loops: CDR1 SGHRS, CDR2 YFSETQ. Trimming cost V 3 bases and J 5 bases; bases outside gene matches: 7. The CDR3 coding sequence is TGCGCCAGCAGCTCGATACTAGCGAGCGAGACCCAGTACTTC. Amino acid sequence: CASSSILASETQYF.

V and J are TRBV13 and TRBJ2-5; possibly TRBD2 for D (6 bases). Germline CDR1 and CDR2: PRHDT and FYEKMQ (reference sequence). The CDR3 runs to 12 residues. The V end was cut by 5 bases, the J end by 11 bases, with 15 bases between. In DNA, the CDR3 is TGTGCCAGCAGCGCCCGACTAGGCGGGCAGTACTTC. It codes for CASSARLGGQYF.

The chain couples TRBV5-1 to TRBJ1-4; 10 bases align to TRBD1. The V and J ends lost 7 bases and 3 bases, in that order; junction bases with no gene match: 9. The CDR3 has 16 amino acids. CDR1 is SGHRS and CDR2 is YFSETQ in the germline V gene. The chain's CDR3 is CASGRDRGPPNEKLFF. The CDR3, as DNA: TGCGCCAGCGGCCGGGACAGGGGACCTCCTAATGAAAAACTGTTTTTT. Combining the CDR3 with reference TRBV5-1 and TRBJ1-4 gives the whole variable domain KAGVTQTPRYLIKTRGQQVTLSCSPISGHRSVSWYQQTPGQGLQFLFEYFSETQRNKGNFPGRFSGRQFSNSRSEMNVSTLELGDSALYLCASGRDRGPPNEKLFFGSGTQLSVL.

This clonotype was counted only a few times. The chain has TRBV12-3 or TRBV12-4 and TRBJ2-1; D unresolved. The CDR3 contains 12 residues. Between the trimmed V and J ends, which lost 3 bases and 7 bases, there was a span of 7 bases. CDR3 region: CASSFASNEQFF. The CDR3 coding sequence is TGTGCCAGCAGTTTCGCGTCAAATGAGCAGTTCTTC.

This clonotype was counted once. The CDR3 is CASGRDGWVDEQFF. The DNA for the CDR3 is TGTGCCAGCGGCCGGGACGGGTGGGTCGATGAGCAGTTCTTC. The rearrangement joins TRBV6-1 to TRBJ2-1; D might be TRBD1 or TRBD2, each matching 5 bases. Between the trimmed V and J ends, which lost 8 bases and 8 bases, there was a span of 19 bases. CDR1 MNHNS and CDR2 SASEGT come from the germline V gene. This CDR3 has 14 amino acids.